Following are 26 T cell receptor beta chains from one sample sequenced in a study of blood T cell repertoires in COVID-19 (TCRdb year 2020). Libraries were constructed by the immunoSEQ multiplex PCR assay. Drawn from immuneACCESS, this table holds only the in-frame rearrangements with V and J called that TCRdb kept. Clones are partly lost; checked studies trace under half to an unresolved V gene and leave the rest unexplained. For this sample there are under 400,000 clones; around 89% appear just once. Of the sample, 6.5% is held by the ten largest clones. Sequencing used peripheral blood. These TCRs come from a man aged 18 to 30 with active or convalescent COVID-19.

This chain connects TRBV6-4 to TRBJ2-4; the D gene is possibly TRBD2 (6 bases). CDR1 is MRHNA and CDR2 is SNTAGT in the germline V gene. The ends were cut back, 3 bases at V and 1 base at J, with 16 bases in the middle. This CDR3 has 17 amino acids. CDR3 in amino acids: CASSDRGGGAAKNIQYF. Here the CDR3 DNA reads TGTGCCAGCAGTGATCGGGGAGGAGGGGCGGCCAAAAACATTCAGTACTTC.

This clone was found a few times. This chain connects TRBV7-6 to TRBJ2-3, with 9 bases matching TRBD2. V lost 2 bases to trimming and J lost 3 bases; unmatched junction nucleotides: 18. The CDR3 has 20 amino acids. Germline loops: CDR1 SGHVS, CDR2 FNYEAQ. CDR3: CASSLPGISGSISKTDTQYF. In nucleotides, the CDR3 is TGTGCCAGCAGCTTACCGGGAATTAGCGGGAGTATTTCAAAAACAGATACGCAGTATTTT.

The J gene is TRBJ1-1, the V gene TRBV12-5; a possible D gene is TRBD1 (6 bases). The CDR3 spans 13 residues. From germline, CDR1 is LGHNT and CDR2 FRNRAP. Trimming took 6 bases from V and 1 from J, leaving 9 bases between them. The CDR3 loop is CASGLTGNTEAFF. CDR3 nucleotide sequence: TGTGCTAGTGGCTTGACAGGGAACACTGAAGCTTTCTTT.

The chain links TRBV11-1 to TRBJ2-1, with D perhaps TRBD2 (7 bases). Trimming took 1 base from V and 8 from J, leaving 18 bases between them. Germline-derived CDR1 and CDR2 are SGHAT and FQDESV (reference sequence). This CDR3 is 16 amino acids long. The CDR3 nucleotides read TGTGCCAGCAGCTTAGTCATAGGGGGGGCGGTGGATGAGCAGTTCTTC. Translating it yields CASSLVIGGAVDEQFF.

The CDR3 DNA reads as TGTGCCAGTAGCCCGGTCGGAGTTCGCCTGGCAGATACGCAGTATTTT. Translating gives CASSPVGVRLADTQYF. This sequence joins TRBV19 and TRBJ2-3; D is unclear. Germline lookup yields CDR1 LNHDA and CDR2 SQIVND (reference sequence). The CDR3 loop spans 16 amino acids. Trimming took off 6 bases at V and 4 bases at J, with 20 bases between the two ends.

The chain is built from TRBV7-2 and TRBJ1-3; 9 nucleotides agree with TRBD1. Trimming removed 5 bases from V and 4 bases from J; junction bases left unmatched: 18. This CDR3 has 19 residues. CDR1 is SGHTA and CDR2 is FQGNSA in the germline V gene. CDR3 coding DNA: TGTGCCAGCAGCCTTAGTTGGACAGGGGCGATAACGGGGGGAAACACCATATATTTT. It specifies CASSLSWTGAITGGNTIYF.

The chain carries TRBV27 and TRBJ2-1; 8 positions match TRBD1. The length of the CDR3 is 16 residues. V gave up 6 bases and J gave up 4 bases; unmatched junction bases: 11. Per the germline V gene, CDR1 is MNHEY and CDR2 is SMNVEV (reference sequence). The CDR3 sequence is CASSKQGTGQYNEQFF. CDR3 in DNA: TGTGCCAGCAGCAAACAAGGGACAGGACAGTACAATGAGCAGTTCTTC.

The CDR3 region has the DNA TGTGCCGGTCACAGGGGGCAGGGTCAGCCCCAGCATTTT. It codes for CAGHRGQGQPQHF. The rearrangement joins TRBV2 to TRBJ1-5, with 9 bases aligning to TRBD1. V dropped 11 bases and J dropped 6; count of bases not matched to a gene: 8. The CDR3 runs 13 residues. CDR1 is SNHLY and CDR2 is FYNNEI in the germline V gene.

The chain combines TRBV4-3 with TRBJ1-1; weak D call: TRBD1 (6 bases). Trimming removed 6 bases at V and 3 bases at J, with 17 bases between. CDR1 LGHNA and CDR2 YSLEER come from the germline V gene. The CDR3 totals 15 residues. The CDR3 sequence is CASRPMTGGDTEAFF. In DNA form, the CDR3 reads TGCGCCAGCAGACCCATGACAGGTGGGGACACTGAAGCTTTCTTT.

The V and J genes are TRBV7-2 and TRBJ2-5; 7 bases agree with TRBD1. The CDR3 is made up of 13 amino acids. The V gene end was trimmed by 5 bases and the J gene end by 4 bases; junction bases not matched to a gene: 4. Germline lookup yields CDR1 SGHTA and CDR2 FQGNSA. The CDR3: CASSTGTAETQYF. The CDR3 region has the DNA TGTGCCAGCAGCACCGGGACAGCAGAGACCCAGTACTTC.

The V call is TRBV14, the J call TRBJ2-4, with 7 positions matching TRBD2. V lost 1 base and J lost 6; bases outside the gene matches: 12. The CDR3 runs to 17 residues. Germline lookup yields CDR1 SGHDN and CDR2 FVKESK. The CDR3 reads CASSQADFAGEGNIQYF. In DNA, the CDR3 is TGTGCCAGCAGCCAAGCGGACTTTGCGGGGGAGGGAAACATTCAGTACTTC. Full variable domain (missing parts from reference TRBV14 and TRBJ2-4): EAGVTQFPSHSVIEKGQTVTLRCDPISGHDNLYWYRRVMGKEIKFLLHFVKESKQDESGMPNNRFLAERTGGTYSTLKVQPAELEDSGVYFCASSQADFAGEGNIQYFGAGTRLSVL.

This rearrangement joins TRBV14 to TRBJ1-4; 7 bases are shared with TRBD1. Germline V gives CDR1 SGHDN, CDR2 FVKESK. V lost 3 bases and J lost 8; bases outside the gene matches: 9. This CDR3 is built from 15 residues. The CDR3 loop reads CASSQSAGRGEKLFF. The CDR3 DNA sequence: TGTGCCAGCAGCCAGTCGGCGGGCAGGGGGGAAAAACTGTTTTTT.

The rearrangement joins TRBV18 to TRBJ1-1, with 7 bases matching TRBD1. CDR1 and CDR2 (germline): KGHSH, LQKENI. The CDR3 runs 15 residues. V dropped 9 bases and J dropped 2; count of bases not matched to a gene: 12. The CDR3 sequence is CASNKGAGLNTEAFF. CDR3 DNA sequence: TGTGCCAGTAACAAGGGGGCAGGCTTAAACACTGAAGCTTTCTTT. The full variable domain, rest sourced from reference TRBV18 and TRBJ1-1, is NAGVMQNPRHLVRRRGQEARLRCSPMKGHSHVYWYRQLPEEGLKFMVYLQKENIIDESGMPKERFSAEFPKEGPSILRIQQVVRGDSAAYFCASNKGAGLNTEAFFGQGTRLTVV.

CDR3 in DNA: TGTGCCAGCAGTTTATCCCGGGACAGGGATGCTTTCTTT. This translates into CASSLSRDRDAFF. V usage is TRBV12-3 or TRBV12-4 and J usage is TRBJ1-1; 9 bases are a match to TRBD1. The V segment lost 2 bases and the J segment 11 bases; nucleotides outside the gene matches: 6. This CDR3 has 13 amino acids.

The chain uses TRBV6-5 and TRBJ1-5; maybe TRBD1 (6 bases). The CDR3 extends over 15 amino acids. In germline, CDR1 is MNHEY, CDR2 SVGAGI. Trimming stripped 0 bases from V and 2 bases from J, with 8 bases between. CDR3 region: CASSYSRQGNQPQHF. The CDR3 DNA follows: TGTGCCAGCAGTTACTCTAGACAGGGCAATCAGCCCCAGCATTTT.

This chain connects TRBV29-1 to TRBJ2-1; 7 nucleotides match TRBD1. The CDR3 is made up of 14 amino acids. The germline CDR1 and CDR2 sequences are SQVTM and ANQGSEA. V was clipped by 5 bases and J by 3 bases; unmatched bases: 7. The DNA for the CDR3 is TGCAGCGTTAAGAGTCAGGGGGTCTACAATGAGCAGTTCTTC. It is translated as CSVKSQGVYNEQFF.

The gene calls are TRBV5-5 and TRBJ1-2, with D perhaps TRBD1 (6 bases). The CDR3 is 15 residues long. Germline V gene lookup returns CDR1 SGHKS and CDR2 YYEKEE (reference sequence). The ends were cut back, 4 bases at V and 2 bases at J, with 15 bases in the middle. The CDR3 sequence is CASSLTGHSNYGYTF. In DNA form, the CDR3 reads TGTGCCAGCAGCCTAACGGGACATTCAAACTATGGCTACACCTTC.

This chain links TRBV5-4 with TRBJ2-1; TRBD1 aligns across 7 bases. Germline loops: CDR1 SGHNT, CDR2 YYREEE (reference sequence). This CDR3 is built from 15 residues. V gave up 2 bases and J gave up 8 bases; unmatched junction bases: 10. CDR3 sequence reads: CASSLPQGTMDEQFF. The CDR3 DNA follows: TGTGCCAGCAGCTTACCACAGGGGACGATGGATGAGCAGTTCTTC.

The chain employs TRBV20-1 and TRBJ1-2; 9 bases are shared with TRBD1. Germline assignment: CDR1 DFQATT and CDR2 SNEGSKA (reference sequence). The CDR3 runs 11 residues. Trimming removed 6 bases from V and 4 bases from J; junction bases left unmatched: 0. The DNA of the CDR3 is TGCAGTGCGGGACAGGGCTATGGCTACACCTTC. Its protein is CSAGQGYGYTF.

The chain has TRBV2 and TRBJ1-4, with a tentative D call TRBD1 (6 bases). Germline lookup yields CDR1 SNHLY and CDR2 FYNNEI. This CDR3 has 14 amino acids. V dropped 8 bases and J dropped 6 bases, with 16 bases sitting between them. CDR3: CASEGRAGDEKLFF. The DNA of the CDR3 is TGTGCCAGCGAAGGGCGAGCAGGGGATGAAAAACTGTTTTTT.

This clone was seen only once. The chain has TRBV2 and TRBJ2-1, with 9 bases identical to TRBD2. V lost 1 base, J lost 7 bases, and 5 bases stayed unmatched. CDR1 SNHLY and CDR2 FYNNEI come from the germline V gene. This CDR3 comprises 15 residues. CDR3 DNA sequence: TGTGCCAGCAGTGAAGTAGCGGGAGTTGGTAATGAGCAGTTCTTC. Protein: CASSEVAGVGNEQFF.

The chain couples TRBV10-3 to TRBJ1-5; 7 nucleotides align to TRBD1. CDR1 and CDR2 (germline): ENHRY, SYGVKD. This CDR3 contains 14 residues. The junction had 3 bases not matched to a gene; V was cut back by 4 bases and J by 3 bases. CDR3 nucleotide sequence: TGTGCCATCAGTGGGACAGGAGACAATCAGCCCCAGCATTTT. As protein: CAISGTGDNQPQHF.

The V and J genes are TRBV7-3 and TRBJ2-1; D is possibly TRBD2 (6 bases). V was shortened by 5 bases and J by 8 bases, with 16 bases between the two germline ends. This CDR3 spans 14 amino acids. CDR1 is SGHTA, CDR2 FQGTGA, per germline. The DNA for the CDR3 is TGTGCCAGCAGCCCAAGAGGTTGGGAGGATGAGCAGTTCTTC. This codes for CASSPRGWEDEQFF.

The rearrangement links TRBV4-2 to TRBJ2-1; a possible D gene is TRBD1 (5 bases). Germline V gives CDR1 LGHNA, CDR2 YNFKEQ. The CDR3 covers 13 residues. V lost 0 bases and J 10 bases, leaving 10 bases between the germline ends. The CDR3, as DNA: TGTGCCAGCAGCCAAGATAGTCAGGGCGAGCAGTTCTTC. It translates to CASSQDSQGEQFF.

V and J are TRBV28 and TRBJ2-7, with D possibly being TRBD1 (6 bases). This CDR3 contains 14 residues. V dropped 8 bases and J dropped 4 bases, with 18 bases sitting between them. Per germline, CDR1 MDHEN and CDR2 SYDVKM. This CDR3 is CASQSTGRGYEQYF. The CDR3 bases are TGTGCCAGCCAATCGACAGGCCGCGGGTACGAGCAGTACTTC.

The rearrangement uses TRBV28 and TRBJ1-4, with 8 bases that match TRBD1. The CDR3 runs 16 residues. Germline-derived CDR1 and CDR2 are MDHEN and SYDVKM. The junction had 4 bases not matched to a gene; V was cut back by 4 bases and J by 0 bases. CDR3 amino acids: CASSSGDRPTNEKLFF. The CDR3, as DNA: TGTGCCAGCAGTTCCGGGGACAGGCCAACTAATGAAAAACTGTTTTTT. The variable domain in full, completed from reference TRBV28 and TRBJ1-4, reads DVKVTQSSRYLVKRTGEKVFLECVQDMDHENMFWYRQDPGLGLRLIYFSYDVKMKEKGDIPEGYSVSREKKERFSLILESASTNQTSMYLCASSSGDRPTNEKLFFGSGTQLSVL.